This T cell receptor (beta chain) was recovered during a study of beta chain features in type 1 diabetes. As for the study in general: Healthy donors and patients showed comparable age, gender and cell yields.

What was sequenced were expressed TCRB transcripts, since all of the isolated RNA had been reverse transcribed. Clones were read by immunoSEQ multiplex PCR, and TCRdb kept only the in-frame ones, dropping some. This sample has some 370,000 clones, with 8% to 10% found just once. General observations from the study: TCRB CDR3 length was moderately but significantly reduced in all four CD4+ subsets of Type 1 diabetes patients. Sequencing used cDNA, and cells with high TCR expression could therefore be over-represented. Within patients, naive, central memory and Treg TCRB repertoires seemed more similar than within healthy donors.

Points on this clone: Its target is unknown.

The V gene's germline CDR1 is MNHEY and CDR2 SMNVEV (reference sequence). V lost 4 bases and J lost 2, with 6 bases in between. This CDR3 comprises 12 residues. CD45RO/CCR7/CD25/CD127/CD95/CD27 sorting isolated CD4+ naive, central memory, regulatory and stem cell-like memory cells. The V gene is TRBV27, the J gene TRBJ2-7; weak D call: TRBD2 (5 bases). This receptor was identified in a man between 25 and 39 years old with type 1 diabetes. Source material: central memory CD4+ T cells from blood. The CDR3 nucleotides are TGTGCCAGCAGTTCGGGGACCTACGAGCAGTACTTC. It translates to CASSSGTYEQYF.